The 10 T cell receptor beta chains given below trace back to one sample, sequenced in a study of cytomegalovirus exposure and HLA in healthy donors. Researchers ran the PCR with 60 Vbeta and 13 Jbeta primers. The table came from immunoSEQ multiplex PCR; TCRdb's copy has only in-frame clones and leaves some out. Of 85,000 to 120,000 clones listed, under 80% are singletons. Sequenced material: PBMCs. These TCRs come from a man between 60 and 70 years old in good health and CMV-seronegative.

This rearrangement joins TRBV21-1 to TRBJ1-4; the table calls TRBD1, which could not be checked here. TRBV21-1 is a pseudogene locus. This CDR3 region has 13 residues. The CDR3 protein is CATQGVGCEKLFF. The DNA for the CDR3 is TGTGCCACCCAAGGGGTGGGTTGTGAAAAACTGTTTTTT.

In DNA form, the CDR3 reads TGTGCCAGCAGCTCCCTAAGGGACAGGGTAAATAAACTGTTTTTT. Translation gives CASSSLRDRVNKLFF. The J gene is TRBJ1-4, the V gene TRBV11-2; 9 bases align to TRBD1. There are 15 residues in the CDR3. Germline CDR1 and CDR2: SGHAT and FQNNGV. The junction had 11 bases not matched to a gene; V was cut back by 4 bases and J by 11 bases. The full variable domain, its missing parts supplied by reference TRBV11-2 and TRBJ1-4, is EAGVAQSPRYKIIEKRQSVAFWCNPISGHATLYWYQQILGQGPKLLIQFQNNGVVDDSQLPKDRFSAERLKGVDSTLKIQPAKLEDSAVYLCASSSLRDRVNKLFFGSGTQLSVL.

For the CDR3, the DNA is TGCGCCAGCCGATTTACAGGGGAAGAGACCCAGTACTTC. Translating it yields CASRFTGEETQYF. The chain carries TRBV5-1 and TRBJ2-5, with 7 nucleotides matching TRBD1. The CDR3 loop spans 13 amino acids. The junction had 6 bases not matched to a gene; V was cut back by 7 bases and J by 3 bases. CDR1 is SGHRS, CDR2 YFSETQ, per germline.

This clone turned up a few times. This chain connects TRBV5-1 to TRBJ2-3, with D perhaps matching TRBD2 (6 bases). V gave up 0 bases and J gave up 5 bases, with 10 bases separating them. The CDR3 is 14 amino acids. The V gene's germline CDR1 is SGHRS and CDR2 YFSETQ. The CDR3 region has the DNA TGCGCCAGCAGCTTGGTGGCGGGATTAGATACGCAGTATTTT. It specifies CASSLVAGLDTQYF.

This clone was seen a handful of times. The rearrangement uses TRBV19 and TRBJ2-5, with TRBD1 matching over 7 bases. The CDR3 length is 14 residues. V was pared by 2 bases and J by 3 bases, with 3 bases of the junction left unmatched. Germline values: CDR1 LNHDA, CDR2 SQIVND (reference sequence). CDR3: CASSISGGKETQYF. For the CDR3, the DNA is TGTGCCAGTAGTATATCAGGGGGTAAAGAGACCCAGTACTTC.

CDR3 in amino acids: CASSLEGQVYTGELFF. CDR3 DNA: TGTGCCAGCAGCTTGGAGGGACAGGTGTACACCGGGGAGCTGTTTTTT. The chain has TRBV5-5 and TRBJ2-2, with 8 bases fitting TRBD1. Unmatched junction bases numbered 4, after V lost 0 bases and J lost 3 bases. The germline V gene has CDR1 SGHKS and CDR2 YYEKEE (reference sequence). This CDR3 is built from 16 residues.

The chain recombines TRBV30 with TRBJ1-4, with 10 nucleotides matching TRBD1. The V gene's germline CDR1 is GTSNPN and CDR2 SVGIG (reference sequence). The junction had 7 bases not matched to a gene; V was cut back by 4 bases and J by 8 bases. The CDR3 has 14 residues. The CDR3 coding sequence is TGTGCCTGGACCCGGACAGGGGGAAACGAAAAACTGTTTTTT. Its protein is CAWTRTGGNEKLFF.

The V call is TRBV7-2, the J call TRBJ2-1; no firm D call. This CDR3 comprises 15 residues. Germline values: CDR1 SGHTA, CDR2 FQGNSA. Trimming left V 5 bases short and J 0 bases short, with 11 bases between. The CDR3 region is CASSAVKSSYNEQFF. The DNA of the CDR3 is TGTGCCAGCAGCGCCGTAAAGAGCTCCTACAATGAGCAGTTCTTC.

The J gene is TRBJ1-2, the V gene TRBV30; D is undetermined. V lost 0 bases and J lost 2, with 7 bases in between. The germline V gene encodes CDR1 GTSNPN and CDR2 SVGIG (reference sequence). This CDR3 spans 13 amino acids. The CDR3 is CAWSVLPNYGYTF. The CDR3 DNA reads TGTGCCTGGAGTGTACTGCCGAACTATGGCTACACCTTC.

CDR3 nucleotides: TGCGCCAGCAGCCAACCTTGGGGGGGCACTGAAGCTTTCTTT. Protein: CASSQPWGGTEAFF. The rearrangement uses TRBV4-1 and TRBJ1-1, with D tentatively TRBD1 (5 bases). From germline, CDR1 is MGHRA and CDR2 YSYEKL. The V end lost 2 bases, the J end lost 4 bases, and 11 bases lay between the germline ends. CDR3 length: 14 residues.